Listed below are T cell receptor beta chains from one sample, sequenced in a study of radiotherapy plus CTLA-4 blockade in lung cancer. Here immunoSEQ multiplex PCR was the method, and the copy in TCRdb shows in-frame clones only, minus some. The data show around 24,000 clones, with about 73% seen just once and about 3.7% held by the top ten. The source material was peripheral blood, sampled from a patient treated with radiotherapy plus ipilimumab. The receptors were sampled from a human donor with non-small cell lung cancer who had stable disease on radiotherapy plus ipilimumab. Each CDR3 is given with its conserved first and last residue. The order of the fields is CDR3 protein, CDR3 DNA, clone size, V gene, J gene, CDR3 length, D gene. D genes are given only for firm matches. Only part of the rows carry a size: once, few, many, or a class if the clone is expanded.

CDR3aa: CASSYEEALGTEAFF
CDR3nt: TGTGCCAGCAGTTACGAGGAGGCCCTGGGCACTGAAGCTTTCTTT
abundance: NA
v_gene: TRBV6-5
j_gene: TRBJ1-1
len: 15
d_gene: NA

CDR3aa: CSVAKGPGELFF
CDR3nt: TGCAGCGTCGCAAAGGGGCCAGGGGAGCTGTTTTTT
abundance: NA
v_gene: TRBV29-1
j_gene: TRBJ2-2
len: 12
d_gene: NA

CDR3aa: CASSADGTSVGNEQFF
CDR3nt: TGTGCCAGCAGCGCGGACGGGACTAGCGTCGGCAATGAGCAGTTCTTC
abundance: NA
v_gene: TRBV2
j_gene: TRBJ2-1
len: 16
d_gene: TRBD2

CDR3aa: CASSHSSSGTSSYDDEQFF
CDR3nt: TGTGCCAGCAGCCATTCGTCTAGCGGGACCTCCAGTTACGACGATGAGCAGTTCTTC
abundance: NA
v_gene: TRBV4-2
j_gene: TRBJ2-1
len: 19
d_gene: TRBD2

CDR3aa: CASSSGRKETQYF
CDR3nt: TGTGCCAGTAGTTCCGGACGGAAAGAGACCCAGTACTTC
abundance: NA
v_gene: TRBV19
j_gene: TRBJ2-5
len: 13
d_gene: NA

CDR3aa: CASRGGGSSYEQYF
CDR3nt: TGTGCCAGTCGGGGGGGCGGAAGCTCCTACGAGCAGTACTTC
abundance: NA
v_gene: TRBV19
j_gene: TRBJ2-7
len: 14
d_gene: TRBD2

CDR3aa: CASSLVQGAGNTIYF
CDR3nt: TGTGCCAGCAGCTTAGTACAGGGGGCTGGAAACACCATATATTTT
abundance: NA
v_gene: TRBV7-8
j_gene: TRBJ1-3
len: 15
d_gene: TRBD1

CDR3aa: CASSYQPGPAFF
CDR3nt: TGTGCCAGCAGTTACCAGCCAGGCCCAGCTTTCTTT
abundance: NA
v_gene: TRBV6-5
j_gene: TRBJ1-1
len: 12
d_gene: NA

CDR3aa: CASRAGTSTDTQYF
CDR3nt: TGTGCCAGCAGGGCGGGAACTAGCACAGATACGCAGTATTTT
abundance: few
v_gene: TRBV6-1
j_gene: TRBJ2-3
len: 14
d_gene: NA

CDR3aa: CASSLAGRFFSNQPQHF
CDR3nt: TGTGCCAGCAGCTTAGCCGGCAGGTTTTTCAGCAATCAGCCCCAGCATTTT
abundance: NA
v_gene: TRBV7-8
j_gene: TRBJ1-5
len: 17
d_gene: NA

CDR3aa: CASRTGVVDTF
CDR3nt: TGTGCCAGCAGGACAGGGGTTGTAGACACCTTC
abundance: NA
v_gene: TRBV28
j_gene: TRBJ1-2
len: 11
d_gene: TRBD1

CDR3aa: CASKGAGYATQYF
CDR3nt: TGTGCCAGTAAGGGCGCAGGGTACGCTACCCAGTACTTC
abundance: NA
v_gene: TRBV19
j_gene: TRBJ2-5
len: 13
d_gene: NA

CDR3aa: CASSLFSGITDTQYF
CDR3nt: TGTGCCAGCAGTTTGTTTAGCGGAATCACAGATACGCAGTATTTT
abundance: NA
v_gene: TRBV27
j_gene: TRBJ2-3
len: 15
d_gene: NA

CDR3aa: CASTVEGGQGEDEQFF
CDR3nt: TGTGCCAGCACCGTAGAGGGCGGACAGGGAGAAGATGAGCAGTTCTTC
abundance: once
v_gene: TRBV9
j_gene: TRBJ2-1
len: 16
d_gene: TRBD1

CDR3aa: CASRQDTTNEKLFF
CDR3nt: TGTGCCAGCCGACAGGACACAACTAATGAAAAACTGTTTTTT
abundance: NA
v_gene: TRBV6-6
j_gene: TRBJ1-4
len: 14
d_gene: NA

CDR3aa: CASSQGQRNTEAFF
CDR3nt: TGTGCCAGCAGCCAGGGACAGAGGAACACTGAAGCTTTCTTT
abundance: NA
v_gene: TRBV6-5
j_gene: TRBJ1-1
len: 14
d_gene: TRBD1

CDR3aa: CASSFASGAKETQYF
CDR3nt: TGTGCCAGCAGCTTCGCTAGCGGGGCTAAAGAGACCCAGTACTTC
abundance: NA
v_gene: TRBV7-8
j_gene: TRBJ2-5
len: 15
d_gene: TRBD2

CDR3aa: CASSLSMVLAGITYNEQFF
CDR3nt: TGTGCCAGCAGCTTATCAATGGTGCTAGCGGGAATTACCTACAATGAGCAGTTCTTC
abundance: NA
v_gene: TRBV11-1
j_gene: TRBJ2-1
len: 19
d_gene: TRBD2

CDR3aa: CASSLAESYTF
CDR3nt: TGCGCCAGCAGCTTGGCCGAAAGCTACACCTTC
abundance: NA
v_gene: TRBV5-1
j_gene: TRBJ1-2
len: 11
d_gene: NA

CDR3aa: CASSSLLTGADTQYF
CDR3nt: TGCGCCAGCAGCTCGCTCCTGACCGGCGCAGATACGCAGTATTTT
abundance: NA
v_gene: TRBV5-1
j_gene: TRBJ2-3
len: 15
d_gene: NA

CDR3aa: CASSLDALAYGYTF
CDR3nt: TGTGCCAGCAGCTTAGACGCCTTAGCCTATGGCTACACCTTC
abundance: NA
v_gene: TRBV7-2
j_gene: TRBJ1-2
len: 14
d_gene: NA

CDR3aa: CASERSPGEQFF
CDR3nt: TGTGCCAGTGAGCGGTCCCCAGGTGAGCAGTTCTTC
abundance: NA
v_gene: TRBV7-9
j_gene: TRBJ2-1
len: 12
d_gene: NA

CDR3aa: CASSVLAGGNEQFF
CDR3nt: TGTGCCAGCAGCGTCCTAGCGGGAGGCAATGAGCAGTTCTTC
abundance: NA
v_gene: TRBV9
j_gene: TRBJ2-1
len: 14
d_gene: TRBD2

CDR3aa: CASGLVTQGGGYTF
CDR3nt: TGTGCTAGTGGTTTGGTAACACAGGGAGGCGGCTACACCTTC
abundance: NA
v_gene: TRBV12-5
j_gene: TRBJ1-2
len: 14
d_gene: NA

CDR3aa: CASSFSQIYRGLQQKDAGELFF
CDR3nt: TGTGCCAGCAGTTTCTCACAAATATACAGGGGCCTCCAGCAAAAGGACGCCGGGGAGCTGTTTTTT
abundance: NA
v_gene: TRBV28
j_gene: TRBJ2-2
len: 22
d_gene: TRBD1

CDR3aa: CASSRGGETQYF
CDR3nt: TGTGCCAGCAGCCGGGGTGGGGAGACCCAGTACTTC
abundance: NA
v_gene: TRBV6-5
j_gene: TRBJ2-5
len: 12
d_gene: NA

CDR3aa: CASSLEGAWGKLFF
CDR3nt: TGTGCCAGCAGCTTAGAAGGGGCTTGGGGAAAACTGTTTTTT
abundance: NA
v_gene: TRBV11-2
j_gene: TRBJ1-4
len: 14
d_gene: NA

CDR3aa: CAISESGQTTDTQYF
CDR3nt: TGCGCCATCAGTGAGTCAGGGCAGACCACAGATACGCAGTATTTT
abundance: NA
v_gene: TRBV10-3
j_gene: TRBJ2-3
len: 15
d_gene: NA

CDR3aa: CASSLAAGVENIQYF
CDR3nt: TGTGCCAGCAGTTTAGCGGCAGGGGTGGAAAACATTCAGTACTTC
abundance: NA
v_gene: TRBV2
j_gene: TRBJ2-4
len: 15
d_gene: NA

CDR3aa: CASSLRQGHMNTEAFF
CDR3nt: TGTGCCAGCTCCCTCCGACAGGGACACATGAACACTGAAGCTTTCTTT
abundance: few
v_gene: TRBV18
j_gene: TRBJ1-1
len: 16
d_gene: TRBD1

CDR3aa: CASSYRSRSPEKLFF
CDR3nt: TGTGCCAGCAGTTACCGGAGCAGGTCTCCTGAAAAACTGTTTTTT
abundance: NA
v_gene: TRBV6-5
j_gene: TRBJ1-4
len: 15
d_gene: NA

CDR3aa: CASSLSPGQGFSSGRGNEQFF
CDR3nt: TGTGCCAGCAGTTTATCCCCGGGACAGGGGTTCTCTAGCGGGAGAGGCAATGAGCAGTTCTTC
abundance: NA
v_gene: TRBV28
j_gene: TRBJ2-1
len: 21
d_gene: NA

CDR3aa: CASSPGSGGETQYF
CDR3nt: TGCGCCAGCAGCCCAGGGTCGGGGGGTGAGACCCAGTACTTC
abundance: NA
v_gene: TRBV5-1
j_gene: TRBJ2-5
len: 14
d_gene: TRBD2

CDR3aa: CASSRLGETSGRETQYF
CDR3nt: TGCGCCAGCAGTAGGTTAGGGGAGACTAGCGGGCGGGAGACCCAGTACTTC
abundance: NA
v_gene: TRBV5-1
j_gene: TRBJ2-5
len: 17
d_gene: TRBD2

CDR3aa: CSVARTGGDGANVLTF
CDR3nt: TGCAGCGTCGCAAGGACAGGGGGCGACGGGGCCAACGTCCTGACTTTC
abundance: NA
v_gene: TRBV29-1
j_gene: TRBJ2-6
len: 16
d_gene: TRBD1

CDR3aa: CASRLRGPGTEAFF
CDR3nt: TGTGCCAGCAGACTCAGGGGGCCGGGGACTGAAGCTTTCTTT
abundance: NA
v_gene: TRBV5-6
j_gene: TRBJ1-1
len: 14
d_gene: TRBD1

CDR3aa: CASRPASGGGGGKILF
CDR3nt: TGTGCCAGCCGGCCCGCCTCCGGGGGGGGCGGGGGAAAAATTCTTTTT
abundance: few
v_gene: TRBV28
j_gene: TRBJ1-4
len: 16
d_gene: NA

CDR3aa: CASSDRLTPNEKLFF
CDR3nt: TGTGCCAGCAGCGACCGACTGACTCCTAATGAAAAACTGTTTTTT
abundance: NA
v_gene: TRBV5-4
j_gene: TRBJ1-4
len: 15
d_gene: NA

CDR3aa: CASSQVDLVPSGANVLTF
CDR3nt: TGCGCCAGCAGCCAAGTAGACTTGGTCCCTTCTGGGGCCAACGTCCTGACTTTC
abundance: NA
v_gene: TRBV4-1
j_gene: TRBJ2-6
len: 18
d_gene: NA

CDR3aa: CASSSRRGSQFF
CDR3nt: TGTGCCAGCAGTTCAAGACGAGGGTCACAGTTCTTC
abundance: NA
v_gene: TRBV11-3
j_gene: TRBJ2-1
len: 12
d_gene: NA

CDR3aa: CSVLPSGGGENEQFF
CDR3nt: TGCAGCGTCCTTCCTAGCGGGGGGGGAGAGAATGAGCAGTTCTTC
abundance: NA
v_gene: TRBV29-1
j_gene: TRBJ2-1
len: 15
d_gene: TRBD2

CDR3aa: CASSLGVNYGYTF
CDR3nt: TGCGCCAGCAGCCTCGGGGTTAACTATGGCTACACCTTC
abundance: NA
v_gene: TRBV4-1
j_gene: TRBJ1-2
len: 13
d_gene: NA

CDR3aa: CASSQDSGRAETQYF
CDR3nt: TGTGCCAGCAGCCAAGATAGCGGGAGGGCCGAGACCCAGTACTTC
abundance: NA
v_gene: TRBV14
j_gene: TRBJ2-5
len: 15
d_gene: TRBD2